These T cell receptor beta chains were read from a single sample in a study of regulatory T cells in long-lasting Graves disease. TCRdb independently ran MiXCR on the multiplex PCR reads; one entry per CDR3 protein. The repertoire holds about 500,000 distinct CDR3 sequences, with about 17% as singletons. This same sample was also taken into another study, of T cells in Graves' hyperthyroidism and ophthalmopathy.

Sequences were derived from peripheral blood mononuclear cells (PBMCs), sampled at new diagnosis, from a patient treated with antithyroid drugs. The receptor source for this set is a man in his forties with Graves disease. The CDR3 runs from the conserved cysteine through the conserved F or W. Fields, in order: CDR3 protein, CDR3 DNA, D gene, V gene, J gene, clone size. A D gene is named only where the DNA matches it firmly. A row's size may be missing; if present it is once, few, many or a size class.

CASSLGGLAGAWGQETQYF	TGTGCCAGCAGCTTAGGGGGGCTAGCGGGAGCCTGGGGCCAAGAGACCCAGTACTTC	TRBD2	TRBV7-9	TRBJ2-5	.
CASSFRFSYEQYF	TGTGCCAGCAGTTTCCGGTTCTCCTACGAGCAGTACTTC	.	TRBV27	TRBJ2-7	many
CASTLELSGDTQYF	TGTGCCAGCACTCTAGAGCTTTCCGGAGATACGCAGTATTTT	.	TRBV2	TRBJ2-3	many
CASSLADRGLGERDTQYF	TGTGCCAGCAGTTTAGCCGACAGGGGGCTGGGGGAGAGGGATACGCAGTATTTT	TRBD1	TRBV28	TRBJ2-3	many
CASSLAGQRGNTGELFF	TGCGCCAGCAGCTTGGCCGGCCAGCGGGGGAACACCGGGGAGCTGTTTTTT	TRBD2	TRBV5-1	TRBJ2-2	many
CASSGTVDTQYF	TGTGCCAGCAGTGGGACCGTAGATACGCAGTATTTT	.	TRBV2	TRBJ2-3	many
CASSQQAGTGGWEQYF	TGTGCCAGCAGCCAACAGGCCGGGACAGGGGGTTGGGAGCAGTACTTC	TRBD1	TRBV4-2	TRBJ2-7	many
CASSFFGDTQYF	TGTGCCAGCAGCTTCTTTGGGGATACGCAGTATTTT	.	TRBV7-3	TRBJ2-3	many
CASSPIIVGTGELFF	TGCGCCAGCAGCCCAATAATAGTCGGGACCGGGGAGCTGTTTTTT	.	TRBV4-1	TRBJ2-2	few
CASSSTVPGTEEQYF	TGTGCCAGCAGCTCTACCGTCCCGGGTACAGAGGAGCAGTACTTC	.	TRBV7-8	TRBJ2-7	few